The clone carrying this TCR beta chain was detected once. The antigen is not known. Assay: immunoSEQ multiplex PCR; the TCRdb copy retains only in-frame clones and omits some. The sample yields more than 110,000 clones, around nine tenths seen once. This sample is drawn from a study of T cell responses to AZD1222 COVID-19 vaccine. Study-wide results and limits: Baseline seropositives among AZD1222 recipients totaled only 6 or 7. As reported, nearly half of all spike-specific TCRs target variant regions that are unmutated. Sampling that yielded the repertoires occurred only after the peak T cell response. An increase in Spike-specific TCR breadth and depth was observed after two AZD1222 doses.

The receptor was derived from an adult in good health. The sample here was peripheral blood, taken on day 0 of AZD1222 vaccination.

CDR3 sequence reads: CASSAPGSSSGEKLFF. CDR3 bases: TGTGCCAGCAGCGCGCCGGGATCTTCCTCTGGGGAAAAACTGTTTTTT. V is TRBV9 and J is TRBJ1-4, with no clear D. The V end was cut by 3 bases, the J end by 8 bases, with 20 bases between. Germline loops: CDR1 SGDLS, CDR2 YYNGEE. The CDR3 is 16 residues long. Drawing the rest from reference TRBV9 and TRBJ1-4, the complete variable domain is DSGVTQTPKHLITATGQRVTLRCSPRSGDLSVYWYQQSLDQGLQFLIQYYNGEERAKGNILERFSAQQFPDLHSELNLSSLELGDSALYFCASSAPGSSSGEKLFFGSGTQLSVL.